This entry features one TCR beta chain sequence. In its sample, this clone was seen a few times. Its antigen is not yet known. No base quality values were provided; no much bigger clone lies one nucleotide off. CDR1 MNHEY and CDR2 SVGAGI are derived from the germline V gene. Trimming takes 2 bases off V and 5 bases off J; junction bases not matched to a gene: 3. CDR3 length: 15 amino acids, cysteine to phenylalanine. The sequence is cut down to CDR3 DNA, 45 bases in frame from base 1. The sample comes from a study of beta chain features in type 1 diabetes listed by TCRdb under 2018. As for the study more broadly: No differences in mean age, gender distribution, total cell number or subset yield were found between patients and healthy donors. A total of roughly 98,000,000 sorted cells were examined across all samples, and a strong correlation was observed between cell number per subset and RNA yield. The study compared TCRB repertoires of sorted circulating CD4+ T cell subsets between recently diagnosed type 1 diabetes patients and matched healthy donors. Regulatory and stem cell-like memory subsets were obtained from only 8 patients and roughly 8 healthy donors, while naive and central memory subsets were obtained from all 30 or so donors.

A single peripheral blood draw of around 120 mL on average was collected from each donor into heparinised tubes. Using a panel that included CD45RO, CCR7, CD25, CD127, CD95 and CD27, naive, central memory, regulatory and stem cell-like memory CD4+ T cells were sorted on a BD FACSAria II. Every sorted population had a purity above 98%. PBMCs were isolated immediately by Lymphoprep density gradient centrifugation and stained directly without culture. To minimize batch effects, samples were stained and sorted in pairs, one healthy donor with one patient per experiment. General conclusions and limits of the study: Patients with type 1 diabetes made fewer insertions and deleted more nucleotides at VDJ recombination sites, implying thymic rearrangement abnormalities. A moderate but significant shortening of TCRB CDR3 length was observed in type 1 diabetes patients in all four CD4+ subsets. HLA sub-analyses involved small numbers of individuals, so any influence of HLA type on TCRB rearrangement remained unresolved. Because cDNA rather than genomic DNA was sequenced, highly expressing activated cells could have been over-represented, although no difference in activation and CD3 levels was found between groups. Naive, central memory and regulatory TCRB repertoires appeared to be more alike among patients than among healthy donors. PCR might favor shorter templates, but patient and control samples were amplified and corrected together, so any skew would affect both groups equally.

The entire amount of isolated RNA was reverse transcribed using the High Capacity cDNA Reverse Transcription Kit, so the sequenced TCRB transcripts were expressed ones. Naive, central memory and regulatory T cell samples underwent deep immunoSEQ sequencing, averaging about 3.57 million total reads per sample. Sorted cells were lysed in RLT buffer, and RNA was extracted using DNase-treated RNeasy Micro or Mini kits according to cell number. To prevent cross-contamination, every cell subset was processed on its own, while patient and healthy donor samples were processed together. The immunoSEQ multiplex PCR was used to amplify TCRB sequences from cDNA, generating 87-bp fragments that spanned the CDR3 region. Amplicons were sequenced on the Illumina HiSeq platform. The paper's processing steps were these. PCR bias was corrected computationally using synthetic template baselines, and reads within Hamming distance 2 were collapsed, with unmergeable singletons discarded. By aligning reads against IMGT, V, D and J genes, CDR3 length, and insertions or deletions at six rearrangement sites were assigned. Clonotype counts were normalized to sorted cell number within each subset before computing true diversity and Gini coefficients with the tcR R package. The overlap coefficient, calculated on TCRB nucleotide sequences, was used to measure repertoire sharing. Out-of-frame TCRB sequences from naive cells were analyzed as a proxy for the pre-selection repertoire. The table was pulled from immuneACCESS by TCRdb, which kept in-frame rearrangements only. Such tables lose some clones; where checked, under half of the loss comes from unresolved V genes, and the rest has no known cause. That table furnishes V, J and clone size, whereas the DNA furnished D and trimming. This sample comprises a few hundred thousand clones, roughly 13% of them detected only once. The top ten clones comprise 0.01% of the sample.

The sample taken for sequencing was naive CD4+ T cells from blood. Explained via the paper, the cell subset or site label denotes: true naive CD4+ T cells. This receptor chain uses TRBV6-5 and TRBJ2-5, with 12 middle bases fitting TRBD2. This clonotype was obtained from a woman aged 18-30 years with type 1 diabetes. The nucleotide sequence reads as follows: TGTGCCAGCAGTTACGGGACTAGCGGGTGGGAGACCCAGTACTTC. The translation is CASSYGTSGWETQYF.